This TCR beta chain emerged from a study of blood T cell repertoires in COVID-19 (TCRdb year 2020). Background on the whole study: Samples covering the acute and convalescent phases of COVID-19 were provided by collaborators in the United States, Italy and Spain. The dataset comprised deeply sampled blood TCRbeta repertoires from subjects exposed to, actively infected with, or recovered from COVID-19. The samples were drawn from the first 160 participants of the ongoing ImmuneRACE study and from 950 to 1,500 subjects provided by 6 global collaborators. Nearly every sample came with metadata listing a de-identified subject ID, COVID-19 status, age in years and sex. The prospective study material was composed of cDNA or gDNA derived from T cells, B-cell-depleted T cells, or PBMCs. The repertoires were made available in a free public database intended to serve as a resource for research on the immune response to SARS-CoV-2. HLA class I and class II types, where available, came from metadata supplied by the sample provider rather than from assay-based typing.

Collaborating institutions collected whole blood in K2EDTA tubes following their own protocols. For TCRbeta analysis, collaborator samples were shipped as frozen whole blood, as isolated PBMCs, or as DNA extracted from either sample type. On this clone: Its antigen is currently not known. No much larger clone is present one base from it, and per-base qualities are unavailable.

Overall study results and their limits: Clinical and demographic metadata were provided uncurated, with the amount varying by source and participant.

V is shortened by 2 bases, J by 8 bases, and the region joining them spans 16 bases. The CDR3 covers 15 residues, taking in both the cysteine and the phenylalanine. Just the 45-base CDR3 DNA is kept, in frame starting at base 1. CDR1 and CDR2 are drawn from the germline V gene: SGHTA, FQGNSA. TCRbeta CDR3 regions were amplified from genomic DNA by means of the immunoSEQ Assay, a bias-controlled multiplex PCR. Under the source paper's analysis protocol: Nucleated cell counts per sample were estimated from amplification of reference gene primers within the assay. Sequence reads were collapsed and filtered to measure the absolute abundance of every unique TCRbeta CDR3 rearrangement. Productive Simpson clonality was computed per sample as the square root of Simpson's diversity index over productive rearrangements. TCRdb retrieved this table from immuneACCESS and kept in-frame rearrangements only. Not all clones are present; in checked studies, unresolved V genes account for under half, and no reason is known for the remainder. That table supplies the V and J calls and clone size; D and trimming were determined from the DNA. The sample table records 200,000 to 300,000 clones; about four fifths of these occur just once. Jointly, the top ten make up roughly 4% of the sample.

The sample was peripheral blood. The clonotype was recovered from a man aged 50 to 60 with acute or convalescent COVID-19. The chain uses TRBV7-2 and TRBJ2-1; the D gene is possibly TRBD2, with 5 bases matching. The DNA sequence reads TGTGCCAGCAGCTTACGGGGTCGATATTTGGATGAGCAGTTCTTC. Its coded protein is CASSLRGRYLDEQFF. The variable domain in full, with residues beyond the CDR3 obtained from the reference TRBV7-2 and TRBJ2-1 genes, is GAGVSQSPSNKVTEKGKDVELRCDPISGHTALYWYRQSLGQGLEFLIYFQGNSAPDKSGLPSDRFSAERTGGSVSTLTIQRTQQEDSAVYLCASSLRGRYLDEQFFGPGTRLTVL.